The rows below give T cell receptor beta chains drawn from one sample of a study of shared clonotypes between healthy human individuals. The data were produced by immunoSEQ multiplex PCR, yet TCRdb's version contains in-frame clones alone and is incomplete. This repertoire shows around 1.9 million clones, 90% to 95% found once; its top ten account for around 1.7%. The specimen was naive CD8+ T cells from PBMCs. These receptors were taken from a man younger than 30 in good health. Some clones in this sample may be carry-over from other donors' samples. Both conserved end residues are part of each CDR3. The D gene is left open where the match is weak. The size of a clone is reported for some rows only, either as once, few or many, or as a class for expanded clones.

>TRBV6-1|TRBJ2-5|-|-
TGTGCCAGCAGGCAAAAGGTTACAGGGAAAGAGACCCAGTACTTC
CASRQKVTGKETQYF
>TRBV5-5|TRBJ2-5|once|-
TGTGCCAGCAGCTTGTGGATAGCGGAGACCCAGTACTTC
CASSLWIAETQYF
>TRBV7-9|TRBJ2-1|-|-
TGTGCCAGCAGCCTGGGAAGTAATGAGCAGTTCTTC
CASSLGSNEQFF
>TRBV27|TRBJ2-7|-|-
TGTGCCAGCAGTTTGGCAGGGGCCAACGAGCAGTACTTC
CASSLAGANEQYF
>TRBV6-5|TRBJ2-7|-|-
TGTGCCAGCAGGGATAGGGACCAGAGCTCCTACGAGCAGTACTTC
CASRDRDQSSYEQYF
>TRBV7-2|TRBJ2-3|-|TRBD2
TGTGCCAGCAGCTTCGGGACTACAAACACAGATACGCAGTATTTT
CASSFGTTNTDTQYF
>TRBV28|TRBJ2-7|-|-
TGTGCCAGCAGTTTGGTAGGGGAAACCTACGAGCAGTACTTC
CASSLVGETYEQYF
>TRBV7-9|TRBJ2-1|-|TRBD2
TGTGCCAGCAGCCGGTCCGTGGTCCTAGCGGGACGCAATGAGCAGTTCTTC
CASSRSVVLAGRNEQFF
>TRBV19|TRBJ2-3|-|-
TGTGCCAGTAGTATCCAGGGACTGCTCCCTACAGATACGCAGTATTTT
CASSIQGLLPTDTQYF
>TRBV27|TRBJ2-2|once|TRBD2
TGTGCCAGCAGCGGGAGGGCGAACACCGGGGAGCTGTTTTTT
CASSGRANTGELFF
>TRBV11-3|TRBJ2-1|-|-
TGTGCCAGCAGCCGGGCACGGGAAGCATACAATGAGCAGTTCTTC
CASSRAREAYNEQFF
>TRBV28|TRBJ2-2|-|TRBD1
TGTGCCAGCAGTTCCCACAGGGGGTTAGCCGGGGAGCTGTTTTTT
CASSSHRGLAGELFF
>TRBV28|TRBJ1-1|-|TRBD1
TGTGCCAGCAGTGAGGGGGCGGAATGGAACACTGAAGCTTTCTTT
CASSEGAEWNTEAFF
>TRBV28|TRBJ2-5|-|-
TGTGCCAGCAGCCCCCTAAAGCCGCGCGAGACCCAGTACTTC
CASSPLKPRETQYF
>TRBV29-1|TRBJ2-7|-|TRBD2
TGCAGCGTTGTGGGACTAGCGGACTACGAGCAGTACTTC
CSVVGLADYEQYF
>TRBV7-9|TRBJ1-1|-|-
TGTGCCAGCAGCTCGCCGGGACCCAGGAACACTGAAGCTTTCTTT
CASSSPGPRNTEAFF
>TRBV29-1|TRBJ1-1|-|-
TGCAGCGTTGCCAATGGTGCAGAACACATGAACACTGAAGCTTTCTTT
CSVANGAEHMNTEAFF